This is a list of T cell receptor beta chains from one sample in a study of human T cells and chemical hapten exposure. MiXCR was run by TCRdb on the RACE reads, yielding one entry per CDR3 protein. The table records about 130,000 distinct CDR3 sequences, more than 7.5% of them present only once. The specimen was whole blood. These receptor sequences come from a male donor in good health. Some clones in this sample may be carry-over from other donors' samples. The CDR3 runs from the conserved cysteine through the conserved F or W. D genes are given only for firm matches. Clone size is stated in some rows and not others, as once, few, many or a class when expanded.

j_call	clone_size	cdr3_length	v_call	d_call	cdr3_aa	cdr3_nt
TRBJ2-1	many	16	TRBV4-2	TRBD2	CASSQEEAGGYNEQFF	TGTGCCAGCAGCCAAGAGGAAGCGGGGGGGTACAATGAGCAGTTCTTC
TRBJ2-3	NA	17	TRBV20-1	TRBD2	CSARDPRASGSTDTQYF	TGCAGTGCTAGAGATCCACGGGCTAGCGGGAGCACAGATACGCAGTATTTT
TRBJ1-5	NA	17	TRBV30	NA	CAWSGLRSPGGNQPQHF	TGTGCCTGGAGTGGCTTACGCTCCCCCGGCGGCAATCAGCCCCAGCATTTT
TRBJ2-2	many	14	TRBV3-1	NA	CASSLQTNTGELFF	TGTGCCAGCAGCCTTCAGACGAACACCGGGGAGCTGTTTTTT
TRBJ2-7	few	18	TRBV4-2	TRBD2	CASSQRGTSSEGSSEQYF	TGTGCCAGCAGCCAAAGAGGGACTAGCAGCGAGGGGAGTTCCGAGCAGTACTTC
TRBJ1-5	few	16	TRBV12-3/TRBV12-4	TRBD1	CASSLPGTGLGQPQHF	TGTGCCAGCAGTCTGCCCGGGACAGGGCTAGGTCAGCCCCAGCATTTT
TRBJ2-7	few	21	TRBV7-2	NA	CASSLAGRPSASVRFSYEQYF	TGTGCCAGCAGCTTAGCCGGGCGGCCAAGCGCTTCTGTGAGATTCTCCTACGAGCAGTACTTC
TRBJ2-6	few	17	TRBV27	TRBD2	CASSWEGLGSGANVLTF	TGTGCCAGCAGTTGGGAGGGGTTAGGGTCTGGGGCCAACGTCCTGACTTTC
TRBJ2-5	many	14	TRBV19	TRBD1	CASSPYRGQETQYF	TGTGCCAGTAGTCCTTACAGGGGACAAGAGACCCAGTACTTC
TRBJ2-7	many	16	TRBV11-2	TRBD1	CASSLPQWDRTYEQYF	TGTGCCAGCAGCTTACCACAGTGGGACAGGACCTACGAGCAGTACTTC
TRBJ2-1	NA	16	TRBV6-6	TRBD2	CASIHGLAGAVNEQFF	TGTGCCAGCATTCACGGACTAGCGGGGGCAGTAAATGAGCAGTTCTTC
TRBJ2-2	few	14	TRBV6-2/TRBV6-3	TRBD2	CASSYKGGTGELFF	TGTGCCAGCAGTTATAAGGGAGGGACCGGGGAGCTGTTTTTT
TRBJ1-6	few	13	TRBV25-1	NA	CASSEGQHSPLHF	TGTGCCAGCAGTGAAGGACAGCACTCACCCCTCCACTTT
TRBJ1-4	few	15	TRBV7-2	TRBD1	CASSLDRGDNEKLFF	TGTGCCAGCAGCTTAGACAGGGGGGACAATGAAAAACTGTTTTTT
TRBJ2-5	NA	17	TRBV6-1	NA	CASSGRGRAGLQETQYF	TGTGCCAGCAGCGGAAGGGGTCGAGCGGGTCTCCAAGAGACCCAGTACTTC
TRBJ2-1	NA	13	TRBV7-9	NA	CASSLGSYNEQFF	TGTGCCAGCAGCTTAGGCTCCTACAATGAGCAGTTCTTC
TRBJ2-5	NA	15	TRBV6-5	TRBD1	CASSLVAGQVETQYF	TGTGCCAGCAGCCTTGTAGCCGGACAGGTGGAGACCCAGTACTTC
TRBJ2-5	NA	15	TRBV19	NA	CASSSVGAVGETQYF	TGTGCCAGTAGTTCGGTCGGGGCAGTTGGCGAGACCCAGTACTTC
TRBJ1-5	few	16	TRBV28	NA	CASSPIIGRGNQPQHF	TGTGCCAGCAGTCCTATAATAGGACGAGGCAATCAGCCCCAGCATTTT
TRBJ2-1	NA	14	TRBV19	NA	CASLDTGSYNEQFF	TGTGCCAGTTTGGACACCGGCTCCTACAATGAGCAGTTCTTC
TRBJ1-1	few	12	TRBV13	NA	CASSLIYTEAFF	TGTGCCAGCAGCTTAATTTACACTGAAGCTTTCTTT
TRBJ2-3	NA	17	TRBV5-1	TRBD1	CASGSGWGQGWTDTQYF	TGCGCCAGCGGCAGCGGATGGGGACAGGGTTGGACAGATACGCAGTATTTT
TRBJ2-3	NA	20	TRBV11-2	TRBD2	CASSLVLSLAGPASTDTQYF	TGTGCCAGCAGCTTAGTTCTCTCCCTAGCGGGCCCCGCTAGCACAGATACGCAGTATTTT
TRBJ2-1	few	17	TRBV14	NA	CASSQDPGRFTYNEQFF	TGTGCCAGCAGCCAAGATCCAGGGAGGTTCACCTACAATGAGCAGTTCTTC
TRBJ2-3	many	15	TRBV20-1	NA	CSAREGVQRRDTQYF	TGCAGTGCCCGAGAGGGGGTCCAGCGCCGTGATACGCAGTATTTT
TRBJ2-3	many	12	TRBV20-1	NA	CSGRGRTDTQYF	TGCAGTGGAAGGGGTAGGACAGATACGCAGTATTTT